The clone carrying this T cell receptor (beta chain) was detected only a few times. Naive CD4+ T cells were purified with Tregs depleted by CD25. Constant-region reverse primers amplified full-length variable regions, followed by semi-nested Nested Universal Primer A PCR. In TCRdb, the 5' RACE reads were re-called with MiXCR into one record per CDR3 protein. The sample comprises roughly 46,000 distinct CDR3 sequences, roughly 30% of which are singletons, and under 2.5% rests with the top ten. The CDR3 spans 16 residues. V shed 2 bases, J shed 3 bases, and the junction held 4 bases outside the gene matches. Germline loops: CDR1 SGHTA, CDR2 FQGTGA.

The J gene is TRBJ2-2, the V gene TRBV7-3; the match to TRBD2 covers 9 bases. The TCR originated in a female donor with breast cancer. The sample comprised naive CD4+ T cells sorted from blood. Subset specified: naive CD4+ T cells, CD4+CD45RA+CD25-. The CDR3 sequence: CASSLLAGYDTGELFF. The CDR3, as DNA: TGTGCCAGCAGCTTACTAGCGGGATACGACACCGGGGAGCTGTTTTTT.